What follows describes a single T cell receptor beta chain. The antigen it binds to is not known. Per-base quality was not reported, and no clone a single base away is much larger than it. The receptor library was made with the immunoSEQ multiplex PCR assay. RNA was extracted from all samples and reverse transcribed into cDNA as template for TCR sequencing. First-strand cDNA was synthesized with SuperScript III using a 2:1 mix of oligo-dT and random hexamers. Amplification bias was assessed with a synthetic immune receptor repertoire, and residual bias was removed computationally. On the authors' methods: Raw reads were preprocessed to remove errors, and CDR3 was defined according to IMGT conventions as the region from the conserved cysteine to phenylalanine. Clonality was computed by normalizing Shannon entropy by log2 of the number of productive unique TCRs and subtracting the result from 1. Scalp TCRbeta sequences were cross-referenced with sorted blood CD4 and CD8 repertoires so that the CD4 or CD8 identity of scalp clones could be inferred. Here the immuneACCESS table is served through TCRdb, limited to in-frame sequences with V and J called. Missing clones are a known gap in these copies; in checked studies unresolved V genes cover under half, and the rest lacks a known reason. The V and J calls and clone size are taken from that table; D and trimming were inferred from the DNA. This sample holds hundreds of thousands of clones; under 80% were observed only once. The top ten clones comprise about 1.3% of the sample.

This entry belongs to a study of CD8+ T cells in alopecia areata listed by TCRdb under 2018. Some background on the complete study: Treated patients were enrolled in an open-label pilot trial of oral tofacitinib, 5 to 10 mg twice daily, for moderate-to-severe alopecia areata. In humans, TCRbeta sequencing was performed on scalp tissue and on sorted CD4+ and CD8+ peripheral blood T cells from healthy controls and from patients with patchy or totalis/universalis alopecia areata. Tofacitinib was administered for 6 to 18 months, and 6 months of follow-up off drug were then conducted to assess delayed response and recurrence. Amplification of TCRbeta CDR3 regions was done by immunoSEQ multiplex PCR using 35 Vbeta forward primers and 13 Jbeta reverse primers. The RNA source kit depended on sample type: the PAXgene miRNA kit for fixed scalp, the miRNeasy kit for PBMCs, and the RNeasy kit for mouse skin. Biopsies were taken from tofacitinib-treated patients at baseline and again at 4 and 24 weeks into treatment, and several of those patients also had a later scalp biopsy. High-throughput TCRbeta sequencing was used to examine T cell clonal expansion in alopecia areata in both the C3H/HeJ mouse model and human patients. Clonality in the scalp was compared among normal scalp (n=4), patchy alopecia areata scalp (n=8), and alopecia totalis/universalis scalp (n=8). Broader findings and caveats from the paper: Lesional scalp, especially in alopecia totalis/universalis, showed higher clonality and more expanded CD8+ clones than normal scalp, suggesting antigenic drive. Unlike mouse skin, which is dominated by gammadelta T cells, normal human skin has resident alphabeta T cells that are also sequenced, and this complicates analysis of the scalp TCR repertoire. TCR sequences shared between patients were less clear than in mice, possibly partly because of HLA diversity in the patient population.

This specimen's time point label, per the study, means: baseline before oral tofacitinib. Lesional scalp punch biopsies and peripheral blood were collected from alopecia areata patients. After PBMCs were isolated by density centrifugation and stained for CD3, CD4 and CD8, a FACSAria was used to sort CD4+ and CD8+ T cells. Looking up the germline V gene yields CDR1 SGDLS and CDR2 YYNGEE. From cysteine to phenylalanine, the CDR3 is 15 amino acids long. Only CDR3 DNA is held: 45 bases, read in frame from base 1. V is cut back by 0 bases and J by 4 bases, with 1 base in the junction unmatched. The sequence is built from TRBV9 and TRBJ2-3, with 11 bases in between that match TRBD2. This receptor was obtained from a human donor with alopecia areata. The sample in question was CD4+ T cells sorted from blood, obtained at week 0. The nucleotides are TGTGCCAGCAGCGTAGAACTAGCGGGGGCAGATACGCAGTATTTT. It translates as CASSVELAGADTQYF.